This T cell receptor (beta chain) was obtained from a study of T cell responses to AZD1222 COVID-19 vaccine. Sequencing used immunoSEQ multiplex PCR; TCRdb keeps in-frame clones, though not all of them. This table holds more than 120,000 clones, just over 85% found once. It was second doses at about 4 or about 12 weeks that were pooled. The sequence was obtained from an adult who received the AZD1222 COVID-19 vaccine. The specimen was peripheral blood, collected 28 days after the second AZD1222 dose.

DNA for the CDR3: TGTGCCAGCTCACCACCTAGCAGGGGTGGGTATGGCTACACCTTC. It translates to CASSPPSRGGYGYTF. The chain joins TRBV18 to TRBJ1-2, with D possibly being TRBD1 (6 bases). The CDR3 loop spans 15 amino acids. Germline V CDR1 and CDR2: KGHSH, LQKENI. The V gene lost 0 bases and the J gene lost 5 bases, with 13 bases spanning the gap.